These T cell receptor beta chains were read from a single sample in a study of cytomegalovirus exposure and HLA in healthy donors. Here immunoSEQ multiplex PCR was the method, and the copy in TCRdb shows in-frame clones only, minus some. The table records over 150,000 clones, 91% of them present only once. Sequencing was done on a sample of PBMCs. The source is a woman aged 18-30 years in good health and CMV-seropositive. CDR3s include the opening cysteine and the closing phenylalanine or tryptophan. The D gene is left open where the match is weak. Rows may omit the clone size; those that give it use once, few, many or a size class.

>TRBJ2-5|-|TRBD2|TRBV7-6
TGTGCCAGCAGCTTAGGAATCGCGGGGGGGACCCAAGAGACCCAGTACTTC
CASSLGIAGGTQETQYF
>TRBJ2-3|-|TRBD1|TRBV4-1
TGCGCCAGCAGCCAAGAAGGCAGGGGGCCAGATACGCAGTATTTT
CASSQEGRGPDTQYF
>TRBJ2-7|-|-|TRBV20-1
TGCAGTGCTAGGGCCAGCTACGAGCAGTACTTC
CSARASYEQYF
>TRBJ1-2|-|TRBD1|TRBV27
TGTGCCAGCAGTTTATCTCGCGGACAGGGGGCCTCTAACTATGGCTACACCTTC
CASSLSRGQGASNYGYTF
>TRBJ2-5|-|TRBD2|TRBV9
TGTGCCAGCAGCGTAGGCGCGGGGGGGATCCAAGAGACCCAGTACTTC
CASSVGAGGIQETQYF
>TRBJ1-2|-|-|TRBV14
TGTGCCAGCAGCCGCGGGTACCTAGGAGGCTACACCTTC
CASSRGYLGGYTF
>TRBJ2-7|few|TRBD2|TRBV7-2
TGTGCCAGCAGCTTAAGGCGGGAGGGCCACGAGCAGTACTTC
CASSLRREGHEQYF
>TRBJ2-2|-|-|TRBV9
TGTGCCAGCAGCGTAGGGACCAGGCGGGTGACCGGGGAGCTGTTTTTT
CASSVGTRRVTGELFF
>TRBJ1-2|-|TRBD1|TRBV6-5
TGTGCCAGCAGTCCACGACAGGGACCCTATGGCTACACCTTC
CASSPRQGPYGYTF
>TRBJ2-7|-|TRBD2|TRBV11-1
TGTGCCAGCAGCCCGGGACTAGCGGAGTACGAGCAGTACTTC
CASSPGLAEYEQYF
>TRBJ1-5|-|TRBD1|TRBV4-1
TGCGCCAGCAGCCTCGCCCCGACAGGGTTCAATCAGCCCCAGCATTTT
CASSLAPTGFNQPQHF
>TRBJ2-4|once|-|TRBV2
TGTGCCAGCAGTGATTCAGGGCCCAAAAACATTCAGTACTTC
CASSDSGPKNIQYF
>TRBJ2-5|-|TRBD1|TRBV28
TGTGCCAGCAGTTTGTACCGGGACAGGGGAGAGACCCAGTACTTC
CASSLYRDRGETQYF
>TRBJ2-7|-|TRBD1|TRBV10-3
TGTGCCATCAGTGAGTCGATGGACAGGGGCCACGAGCAGTACTTC
CAISESMDRGHEQYF
>TRBJ1-5|-|TRBD1|TRBV6-6
TGTGCCAGCAGTTACTCGGACAGGGTAAGCAATCAGCCCCAGCATTTT
CASSYSDRVSNQPQHF
>TRBJ1-5|-|TRBD1|TRBV7-9
TGTGCCAGCAGCCCGCTCACAGGGGGTCTCGATCAGCCCCAGCATTTT
CASSPLTGGLDQPQHF
>TRBJ2-7|once|TRBD2|TRBV7-3
TGTGCCAGCAGCTTAAGAGCGGGAGGGCCCTACGAGCAGTACTTC
CASSLRAGGPYEQYF
>TRBJ1-1|-|-|TRBV6-5
TGTGCCAGCAGTTACGGGGGACAGAACACTGAAGCTTTCTTT
CASSYGGQNTEAFF
>TRBJ1-6|once|-|TRBV5-1
TGCGCCAGCAGCGATTACAGGGAGGGGATGAATTCACCCCTCCACTTT
CASSDYREGMNSPLHF
>TRBJ2-7|-|-|TRBV21-1
TGTGCCAGCAGCATAGATTACAGGGGGCAATCCTACGAGCAGTACTTC
CASSIDYRGQSYEQYF
>TRBJ1-5|-|TRBD1|TRBV2
TGTGCCAGCAGTGAGGACAGGGGCAATCAGCCCCAGCATTTT
CASSEDRGNQPQHF
>TRBJ1-3|-|TRBD1|TRBV5-5
TGTGCCAGCAGCTCACAAACAGGGGATGGAGGAAACACCATATATTTT
CASSSQTGDGGNTIYF
>TRBJ2-7|-|-|TRBV28
TGTGCCAGCAGTATTCGGGACATACCCTACGAGCAGTACTTC
CASSIRDIPYEQYF
>TRBJ2-4|-|TRBD1|TRBV6-1
TGTGCCAGCGGGGCAGGGGGCTCGGGCAAAAACATTCAGTACTTC
CASGAGGSGKNIQYF
>TRBJ2-7|-|-|TRBV28
TGTGCCAGCAGTTTATCAGCCTACGAGCAGTACTTC
CASSLSAYEQYF
>TRBJ2-5|-|TRBD1|TRBV19
TGTGCCAGTAGTATAGGCAGCAGGGGGCCAGAGACCCAGTACTTC
CASSIGSRGPETQYF
>TRBJ2-4|-|-|TRBV7-2
TGTGCCAGCAGCTTAGCCCCCGGGAGAATTCAGTACTTC
CASSLAPGRIQYF
>TRBJ2-1|-|-|TRBV7-9
TGTGCCAGCAGCTTAGGTACCGTGAGGAGGGGGCGTTATAATGAGCAGTTCTTC
CASSLGTVRRGRYNEQFF
>TRBJ2-7|-|-|TRBV27
TGTGCCAGCAGCTTTAGGGAGAGTTACGAGCAGTACTTC
CASSFRESYEQYF
>TRBJ1-4|once|-|TRBV9
TGTGCCAGCAGCGTAGGGACAAGAATGGCAACTAATGAAAAACTGTTTTTT
CASSVGTRMATNEKLFF
>TRBJ2-2|-|TRBD1|TRBV2
TGTGCCAGCAGGGAGACAGGGATCGGGGAGCTGTTTTTT
CASRETGIGELFF